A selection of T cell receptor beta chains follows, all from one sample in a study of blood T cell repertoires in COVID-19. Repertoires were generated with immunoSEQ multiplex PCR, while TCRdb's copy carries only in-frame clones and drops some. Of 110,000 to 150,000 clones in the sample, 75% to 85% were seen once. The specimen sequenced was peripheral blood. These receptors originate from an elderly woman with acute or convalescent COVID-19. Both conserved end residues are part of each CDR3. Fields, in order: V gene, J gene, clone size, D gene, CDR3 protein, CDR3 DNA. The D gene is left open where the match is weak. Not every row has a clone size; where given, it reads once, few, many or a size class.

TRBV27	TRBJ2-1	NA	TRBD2	CASSSSGSNSYNEQFF	TGTGCCAGCAGCTCTAGCGGGAGCAATTCCTACAATGAGCAGTTCTTC
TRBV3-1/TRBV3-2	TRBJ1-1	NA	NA	CASSRAGMGSGTEAFF	TGTGCCAGCAGCCGGGCTGGTATGGGTTCAGGCACTGAAGCTTTCTTT
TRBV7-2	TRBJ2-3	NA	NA	CASSPTARSDTQYF	TGTGCCAGCAGCCCGACAGCCCGTTCAGATACGCAGTATTTT
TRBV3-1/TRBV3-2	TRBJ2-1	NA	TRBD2	CASSQDVPSGDNEQFF	TGTGCCAGCAGCCAAGACGTCCCTAGCGGAGACAATGAGCAGTTCTTC
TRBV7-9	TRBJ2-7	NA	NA	CASSATGTFSYEQYF	TGTGCCAGCAGTGCAACCGGGACATTTTCCTACGAGCAGTACTTC
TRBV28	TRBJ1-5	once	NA	CASSRYEIGNQPQHF	TGTGCCAGCAGCCGATACGAGATAGGCAATCAGCCCCAGCATTTT
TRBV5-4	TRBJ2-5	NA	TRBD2	CASSGGLAGVQETQYF	TGTGCCAGCAGCGGGGGACTAGCGGGAGTCCAAGAGACCCAGTACTTC
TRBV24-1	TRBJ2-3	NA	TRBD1	CATQGAADTQYF	TGTGCCACTCAGGGGGCCGCAGATACGCAGTATTTT
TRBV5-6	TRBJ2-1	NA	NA	CASSFGLARPHEQFF	TGTGCCAGCAGCTTCGGCCTAGCGCGTCCCCATGAGCAGTTCTTC
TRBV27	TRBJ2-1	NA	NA	CASSFGEAWGAEQFF	TGTGCCAGCAGTTTTGGCGAGGCTTGGGGCGCTGAGCAGTTCTTC
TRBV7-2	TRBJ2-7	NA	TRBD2	CASSLERGAAYEQYF	TGTGCCAGCAGCTTAGAGCGGGGGGCCGCCTACGAGCAGTACTTC
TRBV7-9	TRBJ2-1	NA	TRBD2	CASSLPTSGSGNEQFF	TGTGCCAGCAGCCTCCCGACTAGCGGGAGTGGGAATGAGCAGTTCTTC
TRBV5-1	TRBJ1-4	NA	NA	CASSLGGYDEKLFF	TGCGCCAGCAGCTTAGGCGGGTACGATGAAAAACTGTTTTTT
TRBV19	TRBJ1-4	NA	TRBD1	CASSWTGKGEKLFF	TGTGCCAGTAGCTGGACAGGGAAAGGAGAAAAACTGTTTTTT
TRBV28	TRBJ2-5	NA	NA	CASSLSLRSAQYF	TGTGCCAGCAGTTTATCCCTCCGGTCTGCCCAGTACTTC
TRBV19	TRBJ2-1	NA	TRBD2	CASQVAGDHNEQFF	TGTGCCAGTCAAGTAGCGGGGGACCACAATGAGCAGTTCTTC
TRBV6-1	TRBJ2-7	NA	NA	CASSVFGVNHGGTYEQYF	TGTGCCAGCAGTGTTTTCGGGGTGAACCACGGCGGGACCTACGAGCAGTACTTC
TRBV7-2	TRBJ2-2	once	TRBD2	CASRDKRTSLTGELFF	TGTGCCAGCAGGGACAAGAGGACTAGCCTAACCGGGGAGCTGTTTTTT
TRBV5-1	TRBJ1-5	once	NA	CASSLLPDQPQHF	TGCGCCAGCAGCTTGTTGCCAGATCAGCCCCAGCATTTT
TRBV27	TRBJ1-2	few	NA	CASSLGGARGYGYTF	TGTGCCAGCAGTTTAGGGGGCGCGCGAGGCTATGGCTACACCTTC
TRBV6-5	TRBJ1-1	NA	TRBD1	CASTGQGWTEAFF	TGTGCCAGCACCGGACAGGGGTGGACTGAAGCTTTCTTT
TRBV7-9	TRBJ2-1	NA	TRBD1	CASTGQGINEQFF	TGTGCCAGCACAGGACAGGGAATCAATGAGCAGTTCTTC
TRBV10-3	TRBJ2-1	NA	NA	CAISDFGGREDNEQFF	TGTGCCATCAGTGATTTCGGAGGGCGGGAAGACAATGAGCAGTTCTTC
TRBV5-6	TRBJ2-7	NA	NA	CASSLDIGGIERSYEQYF	TGTGCCAGCAGCTTGGATATCGGGGGTATCGAGAGGTCCTACGAGCAGTACTTC
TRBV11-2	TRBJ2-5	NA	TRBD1	CASSLVGGQGGETQYF	TGTGCCAGCAGCTTAGTGGGGGGACAGGGAGGAGAGACCCAGTACTTC
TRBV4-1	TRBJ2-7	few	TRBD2	CASSPHLTTSGGDSYEQYF	TGCGCCAGCAGCCCGCACCTCACGACTAGCGGGGGGGACTCCTACGAGCAGTACTTC
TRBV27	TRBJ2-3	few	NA	CASTLGGPTDTQYF	TGTGCCAGCACCCTAGGGGGTCCCACAGATACGCAGTATTTT
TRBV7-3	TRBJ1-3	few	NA	CASSLTRGGNTIYF	TGTGCCAGCAGCTTAACGAGGGGGGGAAACACCATATATTTT
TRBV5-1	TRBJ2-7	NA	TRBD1	CASSWGQGDTYEQYF	TGCGCCAGCAGCTGGGGACAGGGAGACACCTACGAGCAGTACTTC
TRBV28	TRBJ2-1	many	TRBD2	CASSKGLWRGSYNEQFF	TGTGCCAGCAGTAAGGGCTTGTGGCGGGGGTCCTACAATGAGCAGTTCTTC
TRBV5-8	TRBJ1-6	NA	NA	CASRSRGSYNSPLHF	TGTGCCAGCAGGTCCCGGGGGAGCTATAATTCACCCCTCCACTTT
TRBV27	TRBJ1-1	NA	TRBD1	CASRVQGVNTEAFF	TGTGCCAGCAGAGTCCAGGGGGTGAACACTGAAGCTTTCTTT
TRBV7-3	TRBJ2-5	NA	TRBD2	CASSSGGAYGETQYF	TGTGCCAGCAGCAGCGGGGGGGCCTACGGAGAGACCCAGTACTTC